The present entry profiles one T cell receptor beta chain with its context. This clonotype was observed at least ten times. The target of this receptor is not known. There are no base qualities to consult, and no much larger clone falls within one base. This entry comes from a study of human T cells and chemical hapten exposure (dated by TCRdb to the early 2020s). In terms of the full investigation: For sensitization, 2% DPC in acetone was applied to a 2 cm by 2 cm area of upper inner arm skin. For TCR sequencing, blood came from 25 to 35 alopecia patients at anywhere from one to four time points (pre-sensitization, 2, 6 and 24 weeks). Patch testing was done on the upper back using Finn chambers containing 0.01% DPC, and results were scored after 6 days according to International Contact Dermatitis Research Group standards. This study followed changes in the peripheral blood TCR repertoire in vivo during primary and secondary sensitization of alopecia patients to the hapten diphenylcyclopropenone (DPC). Libraries were combined into a pool for sequencing, and differences in TCR yield between samples came mainly from small differences in library volumes within the pool. Blood samples were taken from patients before sensitization (week 0) and then at 2, 6 and about 24 weeks after DPC sensitization. The mostly female patient cohort included alopecia areata with under or over 50% scalp involvement, alopecia totalis and alopecia universalis. Patients additionally received weekly therapeutic DPC doses to the scalp throughout the roughly 24-week study period.

V loses 4 bases at its end and J loses 0 bases; junction bases beyond the gene matches: 3. CDR3 length: 15 amino acids, cysteine to phenylalanine. The sequence is cut down to CDR3 DNA, 45 bases in frame from base 1. Based on the germline V gene, the CDR1 and CDR2 sequences are SGHRS and YFSETQ. The library was generated by RACE. TCRdb names NextSeq 500 as the instrument used. Library preparation attached unique molecular identifiers to individual cDNA molecules for quantitative, reproducible TCR counting. For every blood RNA sample, sequencing covered both the TCR alpha and TCR beta chains. Per the original workflow: Samples had a median of roughly 87,000 TCRs, with a range from roughly 23,224 to 700,000. V, J and CDR3 annotation of the TCR reads was carried out using the Decombinator software suite. To make PS versus PT1 abundance plots, every sample was subsampled to the same number of TCRs (28,000). Expanded TCRs were defined as absent before sensitization and observed at least eight times at the 2-week time point. TCRdb reprocessing: public reads trimmed at Q25 with fastp, clones called with MiXCR, in-frame beta chains kept. Entries are consolidated by CDR3 protein sequence, retaining the most common genes and DNA. The V and J calls and clone size are TCRdb's, not the authors'. A total of some 170,000 distinct CDR3 sequences appear in this sample, approximately 20% of them only once. The ten top clones hold roughly 6.7% of the sample.

On the study overall, not on this receptor specifically: The number of TCRs above 1 in 1000 frequency did not change with DPC sensitization; there was no evidence of global repertoire structure alterations. All patients had alopecia, a presumed autoimmune disease, so their immune response might differ from that of healthy individuals. Patch test score correlated positively with the number of PT1 expanded TCRs, reaching significance at thresholds 8, 16 and 32 but not at 4. Repeated subsampling changed both the strength of the expansion versus patch-test correlation and the threshold at which that correlation became significant. Compared with pre-sensitization or healthy control sets, expanded TCRs formed significantly more large CDR3 similarity clusters, which is consistent with antigen-driven responses.

The time point tag for this specimen amounts to: patch test 1, 2 weeks after DPC sensitization. This sample's treatment or condition label indicates: therapeutic diphenylcyclopropenone sensitization with weekly scalp DPC. At each patch-test visit, blood was drawn before the patch test was applied. Patients were considered eligible if aged 18 to 70, diagnosed with alopecia and deemed suitable for DPC therapy, and patients were excluded if pregnant. Total RNA was isolated from unfractionated whole blood collected in Tempus Blood RNA tubes. The sequences come from whole blood, collected in connection with sensitization to the hapten diphenylcyclopropenone (DPC). The sequence links TRBV5-1 to TRBJ2-1; TRBD1 matches 8 bases in the middle. This receptor was identified in a woman between 50 and 59 years old with alopecia areata. Some clones in this sample may be carry-over from other donors' samples. The DNA sequence reads TGCGCCAGCAGCCCCGGACAGGGCTCCTACAATGAGCAGTTCTTC. Its product reads: CASSPGQGSYNEQFF.